This entry features one TCR beta chain sequence. Its antigen is not identified. This record belongs to a study of cytomegalovirus exposure and HLA in healthy donors. Whole-study results and caveats: Earlier analysis found most TCR beta V segments productive about 90% or about 30% of the time. The study assumed roughly uniform donor sequencing depth for presence/absence analyses.

The PCR contained 60 Vbeta and 13 Jbeta primers. Profiled with immunoSEQ multiplex PCR; TCRdb holds only in-frame clones, not every one. The sample lists 100,000 to 150,000 clones, roughly 84% occurring once. Germline V gene data show CDR1 as MGHRA and CDR2 as YSYEKL. Trimming at V came to 5 bases and at J to 6 bases, leaving 4 bases not matched to a gene. The CDR3 runs to 12 residues. Material: PBMCs. This chain joins TRBV4-1 and TRBJ2-7; TRBD1 agrees at 7 bases. This receptor was identified in a boy between 10 and 17 years old in good health and CMV-seronegative. The CDR3 here is CASSSTGAEQYF. The CDR3 nucleotides are TGCGCCAGCAGCTCAACAGGGGCCGAGCAGTACTTC.